This T cell receptor beta chain comes out of a study of cytomegalovirus exposure and HLA in healthy donors. Findings and limits, study-wide: The authors judged a highly shared variant cluster likely a sequencing artifact. Available immune exposure information was restricted to CMV serostatus only. The study flagged around 150 TCR beta chains as cytomegalovirus-associated. HLA alleles were associated with around 17,000 TCR beta sequences in a later analysis at 0.05 false discovery rate.

Primers: 60 Vbeta forward and 13 Jbeta reverse. Some clones are missing from TCRdb's copy, which holds only in-frame ones; the method was immunoSEQ multiplex PCR. The sample yields around 100,000 clones, more than 70% seen once. In regard to this clone: As yet, its antigen is unknown.

The CDR3 spans 15 residues. Looked up from germline, CDR1 is MNHNS and CDR2 is SASEGT. Unmatched junction bases numbered 9, after V lost 4 bases and J lost 6 bases. The origin of this receptor is a woman aged 55-69 years in good health and CMV-seropositive. Input material: PBMCs. The V call is TRBV6-1, the J call TRBJ1-1; 9 bases align to TRBD1. DNA for the CDR3: TGTGCCAGCAGTGTAGGCGGGACAGGGAGCGCTGAAGCTTTCTTT. Encoded protein: CASSVGGTGSAEAFF.